What follows is one TCR beta chain and its context. The data were obtained in a study of blood T cell repertoires in COVID-19. Overall study: Sample material is recorded as cDNA or gDNA derived from T cells, B-cell-depleted T cells, or PBMCs.

The length of the CDR3 is 15 residues. Germline V lookup: CDR1 SEHNR, CDR2 FQNEAQ (reference sequence). V lost 2 bases to trimming and J lost 5 bases, with 15 bases between them. Only in-frame clones appear in the TCRdb table, and some are missing; sequencing was by immunoSEQ multiplex PCR. Of tens of thousands of clones listed, just over 85% are singletons. The J gene is TRBJ1-1, the V gene TRBV7-9; D is unclear. Sequencing was done on a sample of peripheral blood. The receptor was isolated from a human donor in a cohort sampled during active COVID-19. In DNA form, the CDR3 reads TGTGCCAGCAGCTTAAGTAGTGGGCGCGGGACTGAAGCTTTCTTT. It specifies CASSLSSGRGTEAFF.